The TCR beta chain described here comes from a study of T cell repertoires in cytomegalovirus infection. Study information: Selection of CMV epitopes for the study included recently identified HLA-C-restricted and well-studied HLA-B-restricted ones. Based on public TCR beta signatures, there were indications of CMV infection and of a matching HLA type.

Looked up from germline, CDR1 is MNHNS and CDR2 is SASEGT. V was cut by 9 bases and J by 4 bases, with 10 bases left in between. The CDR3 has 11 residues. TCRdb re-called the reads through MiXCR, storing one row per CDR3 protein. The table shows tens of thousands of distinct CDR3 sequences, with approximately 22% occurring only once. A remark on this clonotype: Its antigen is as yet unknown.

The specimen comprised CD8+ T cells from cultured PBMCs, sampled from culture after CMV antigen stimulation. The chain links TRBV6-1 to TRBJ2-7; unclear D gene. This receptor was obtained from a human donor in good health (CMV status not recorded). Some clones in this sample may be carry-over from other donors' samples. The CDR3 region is CARRTGYEQYF. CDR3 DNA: TGTGCCAGAAGAACGGGTTACGAGCAGTACTTC.